These T cell receptor beta chains were read from a single sample in a study of cytomegalovirus exposure and HLA in healthy donors. Sequencing used immunoSEQ multiplex PCR; TCRdb keeps in-frame clones, though not all of them. The sample shows roughly 200,000 clones, about four fifths of them seen only once. Sequenced material: PBMCs. The receptors derive from a girl aged 10 to 17 in good health and CMV-seropositive. Each CDR3 is given without its conserved first and last residue. Each record gives: CDR3 protein, J gene, V gene.

SVGSEVNSPLH,TRBJ1-6,TRBV29-1
ASSPVAGGLNEQF,TRBJ2-1,TRBV4-2
ATSGTGKEGQPQH,TRBJ1-5,TRBV19
ASSYKGKSGYT,TRBJ1-2,TRBV6-5
ASSYTTSGENTEAF,TRBJ1-1,TRBV6-5
ASSLGQEYIYGYT,TRBJ1-2,TRBV5-4
ASSLEASGDLETQY,TRBJ2-5,TRBV5-6
ASSKGQRSDTQY,TRBJ2-3,TRBV5-6
ASRRVGNTIY,TRBJ1-3,TRBV2
ASSTNTGELF,TRBJ2-2,TRBV7-9
ASSSIPGLQETQY,TRBJ2-5,TRBV5-1
ASRDRTGDYGYT,TRBJ1-2,TRBV6-6
ASSLTGTEAF,TRBJ1-1,TRBV13
ASSELVAGETQY,TRBJ2-5,TRBV2
ASSSAAGGTSTDTQY,TRBJ2-3,TRBV5-1
ASRQLTGLEHT,TRBJ1-2,TRBV6-6
ASNPRGLGEGIA,TRBJ2-4,TRBV5-4
ASQGLGNTEAF,TRBJ1-1,TRBV4-1
ASSYSGEKLF,TRBJ1-4,TRBV6-5
AISEQGSGANVLT,TRBJ2-6,TRBV10-3
ASSLVAGDTGELF,TRBJ2-2,TRBV7-2
ASSSVTGGYTEAF,TRBJ1-1,TRBV7-2
ASNPGGRETQY,TRBJ2-5,TRBV7-2
AWKDRDNEQF,TRBJ2-1,TRBV30
ASSDEANTGELF,TRBJ2-2,TRBV6-4
ATTRGGSGDGYT,TRBJ1-2,TRBV27
ASRTTGSNSPLH,TRBJ1-6,TRBV7-8
ASSEALATLYGYT,TRBJ1-2,TRBV6-1
ASSDRGGTDTQY,TRBJ2-3,TRBV27
ASSLARTPNEQF,TRBJ2-1,TRBV7-8
ASSLVTGETQY,TRBJ2-5,TRBV5-4
ASSKLGQGSTDTQY,TRBJ2-3,TRBV25-1
ASSHLTSSYGYT,TRBJ1-2,TRBV7-2
ASSFLAGYSYNEQF,TRBJ2-1,TRBV5-1
ASSIDLNPRYGYT,TRBJ1-2,TRBV19
ASSLAGVPYEQY,TRBJ2-7,TRBV5-8
ASSQTSADEQY,TRBJ2-7,TRBV28
ASSLNQVDTGELF,TRBJ2-2,TRBV5-1
ASSQPGTGVGYT,TRBJ1-2,TRBV4-1
ASSEERNNEQF,TRBJ2-1,TRBV6-1
ASSVGGTGDNQPQH,TRBJ1-5,TRBV9
ASSLGTGGKGYEQY,TRBJ2-7,TRBV5-1
ASSTWTSGGNTDTQY,TRBJ2-3,TRBV21-1
ATGSGGPEETQY,TRBJ2-5,TRBV11-2
ASSLSQGVGSPLH,TRBJ1-6,TRBV5-4
ATYDSSYYEQY,TRBJ2-7,TRBV27
ASSYVTGEGYT,TRBJ1-2,TRBV6-6
ASSPGHPGNTIY,TRBJ1-3,TRBV14